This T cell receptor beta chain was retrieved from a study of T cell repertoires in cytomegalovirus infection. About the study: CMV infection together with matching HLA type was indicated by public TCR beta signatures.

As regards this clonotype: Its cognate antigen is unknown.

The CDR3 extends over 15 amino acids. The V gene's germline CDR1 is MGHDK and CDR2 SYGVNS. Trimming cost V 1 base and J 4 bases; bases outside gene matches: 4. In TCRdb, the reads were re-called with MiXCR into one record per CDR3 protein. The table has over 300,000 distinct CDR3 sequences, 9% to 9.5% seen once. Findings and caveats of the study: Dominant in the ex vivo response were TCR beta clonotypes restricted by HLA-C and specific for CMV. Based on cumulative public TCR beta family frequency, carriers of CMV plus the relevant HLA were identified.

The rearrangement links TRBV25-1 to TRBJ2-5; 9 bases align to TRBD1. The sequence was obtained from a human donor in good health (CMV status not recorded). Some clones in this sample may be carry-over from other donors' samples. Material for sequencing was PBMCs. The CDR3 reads CASSELGTGRETQYF. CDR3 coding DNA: TGTGCCAGCAGTGAATTAGGGACAGGGCGAGAGACCCAGTACTTC.